What follows are 15 T cell receptor beta chains derived from one specimen sequenced in a study of post-analysis software for immune sequencing data. General observations from the study: TRBV segments more frequent in patients than in controls numbered five and included TRBV5-6, TRBV5-1 and TRBV20-1.

Unique molecular identifiers tagged the TCR beta cDNA libraries. TCRdb independently ran MiXCR on the PCR reads; one entry per CDR3 protein. Of about 820,000 distinct CDR3 sequences detected, roughly half appear once; the ten largest clones hold under 6%. No cognate antigen is known for these TCRs. The specimen sequenced was blood. The source is a girl aged 5 to 17 with multiple sclerosis.

The rearrangement links TRBV18 to TRBJ2-5; TRBD1 agrees at 7 bases. The last part of the DNA fits TRBJ2-7 better; the J call may be wrong. Germline lookup yields CDR1 KGHSH and CDR2 LQKENI. The CDR3 has 15 residues. In nucleotides, the CDR3 is TGTGCCAGCTCACCACCTCGGGACAGAGACTACGAGCAGTACTTC. Its protein product is CASSPPRDRDYEQYF.

DNA of the CDR3: TGTGCCAGCACCCAGGGTGCTAGGCGAAACACAGATACGCAGTATTTT. Translated: CASTQGARRNTDTQYF. The chain recombines TRBV7-9 with TRBJ2-3; D is perhaps TRBD1 (5 bases). The CDR3 length is 16 residues. CDR1 is SEHNR and CDR2 is FQNEAQ in the germline V gene (reference sequence). Trimming shortened V by 7 bases and J by 2 bases, and 19 bases separated the two germline ends.

This clonotype has more than one count but fewer than ten. The J gene is TRBJ2-1, the V gene TRBV7-2; TRBD2 agrees at 7 bases. Germline assignment: CDR1 SGHTA and CDR2 FQGNSA. J was trimmed by 4 bases and V by 7 bases; bases with no gene match: 7. This CDR3 spans 14 amino acids. CDR3 sequence (DNA): TGTGCCAGCACGCCGGCGGGGGTTTACAATGAGCAGTTCTTC. It translates to CASTPAGVYNEQFF.

This sequence joins TRBV5-1 and TRBJ2-3; 10 bases fit TRBD2. V dropped 3 bases and J dropped 0; count of bases not matched to a gene: 4. This CDR3 contains 16 residues. The V gene's germline CDR1 is SGHRS and CDR2 YFSETQ. CDR3 loop: CASSWGGLASTDTQYF. CDR3 in DNA: TGCGCCAGCAGCTGGGGGGGACTAGCGAGCACAGATACGCAGTATTTT.

CDR3 coding DNA: TGTGCCAGCGCCCCTAGGGGGAGGACAGATACGCAGTATTTT. The encoded protein is CASAPRGRTDTQYF. The J gene is TRBJ2-3, the V gene TRBV2; D might be TRBD1 or TRBD2, each matching 6 bases. In germline, CDR1 is SNHLY, CDR2 FYNNEI. With 8 bases removed from V and 3 bases from J, the gap between germline ends came to 15 bases. This CDR3 region has 14 residues.

The genes are TRBV20-1 and TRBJ2-3; 13 bases fit TRBD2. V gave up 6 bases and J gave up 6 bases; unmatched junction bases: 12. This CDR3 comprises 16 residues. Per germline, CDR1 DFQATT and CDR2 SNEGSKA (reference sequence). The CDR3 protein is CSAAGTSGTFFDTQYF. DNA for the CDR3: TGCAGTGCCGCCGGGACTAGCGGGACTTTTTTTGATACGCAGTATTTT.

This clonotype was counted at least ten times. The chain uses TRBV20-1 and TRBJ2-6; possible D gene TRBD2, 6 bases. Trimming removed 5 bases from V and 2 bases from J, with 7 bases in between. The germline gives CDR1 DFQATT, CDR2 SNEGSKA (reference sequence). The CDR3 covers 13 residues. DNA of the CDR3: TGCAGTGCTCGCGGGACTGGGGCCAACGTCCTGACTTTC. This sequence encodes CSARGTGANVLTF.

This chain connects TRBV20-1 to TRBJ2-7, with 10 bases lining up with TRBD2. Germline CDR1 DFQATT, CDR2 SNEGSKA (reference sequence). The CDR3 covers 14 residues. J lost 3 bases, V lost 5 bases, and 7 bases had no gene match. CDR3 bases: TGCAGTGCTCCCTTAGCTAGCGGGGGCTACGAGCAGTACTTC. Encoded protein: CSAPLASGGYEQYF.

The chain combines TRBV11-1 with TRBJ2-7; 8 bases are shared with TRBD1. TRBJ2-5 explains the end of the DNA better; the J call may be wrong. The germline V gene has CDR1 SGHAT and CDR2 FQDESV (reference sequence). The CDR3 has 15 amino acids. The DNA for the CDR3 is TGTGCCAGCAGCAACTCGGGACAGGAGGCAGAGACCCAGTACTTC. The encoded protein is CASSNSGQEAETQYF.

The chain uses TRBV29-1 and TRBJ1-2; D might be TRBD1 (5 bases). Trimming stripped 6 bases from V and 6 bases from J, with 20 bases between. CDR3 length: 14 residues. Germline loops: CDR1 SQVTM, CDR2 ANQGSEA. CDR3 DNA sequence: TGCAGCGTCCCCGGGACCTCAGGATGGGATGGCTACACCTTC. The encoded protein is CSVPGTSGWDGYTF.

This clonotype was seen a handful of times. The chain carries TRBV27 and TRBJ2-1; D ambiguous. V was trimmed by 2 bases and J by 1 base, leaving 6 bases between them. This CDR3 is built from 14 residues. Germline V gene lookup returns CDR1 MNHEY and CDR2 SMNVEV (reference sequence). CDR3 residues: CASSLLASYNEQFF. The CDR3 DNA reads as TGTGCCAGCAGTTTACTCGCTTCCTACAATGAGCAGTTCTTC.

The chain couples TRBV20-1 to TRBJ1-5; D uncertain. Germline V gene lookup returns CDR1 DFQATT and CDR2 SNEGSKA (reference sequence). V was trimmed by 3 bases and J by 0 bases, leaving 18 bases between them. This CDR3 comprises 17 residues. CDR3 amino acids: CSASDLRGYYSNQPQHF. The CDR3 region has the DNA TGCAGTGCTAGCGACCTTCGAGGGTACTATAGCAATCAGCCCCAGCATTTT.

The count of this clonotype is one. The chain links TRBV24-1 to TRBJ2-1, with TRBD1 matching 10 bases. V lost 5 bases and J lost 7; bases outside the gene matches: 10. The CDR3 length is 16 residues. The germline V gene has CDR1 KGHDR and CDR2 SFDVKD. The CDR3 DNA follows: TGTGCCACCAGTGCCACTACCGGGACAGGGGTGAATGAGCAGTTCTTC. This encodes CATSATTGTGVNEQFF.

On this clonotype itself: A read error may produce the germline difference seen at one junction end. This sequence joins TRBV20-1 and TRBJ2-5; 15 positions agree with TRBD2. There are 15 residues in the CDR3. CDR1 DFQATT and CDR2 SNEGSKA come from the germline V gene (reference sequence). CDR3 DNA sequence: TGCAGTGCTCCGGGACTAGCGGGGGGACAAGAGGCCCAGTACTTC. Residues: CSAPGLAGGQEAQYF.

This clonotype was observed a single time. The rearrangement joins TRBV6-1 to TRBJ2-1; 7 nucleotides agree with TRBD2. Unmatched junction bases numbered 7, after V lost 3 bases and J lost 2 bases. CDR1 and CDR2 from the germline V gene are MNHNS and SASEGT. The CDR3 is 16 amino acids. CDR3 DNA: TGTGCCAGCAGTGAGCGGGGGACTTATCCCTACAATGAGCAGTTCTTC. It encodes CASSERGTYPYNEQFF.